This T cell receptor (beta chain) was retrieved from a study of cytomegalovirus exposure and HLA in healthy donors (dated 2017 in TCRdb). About the investigation overall: According to an earlier analysis of a few hundred of the donors, about 179 million T cells yielded 95 million to 140 million unique TCR beta sequences and 250 to 350 Gb of sequence data. HLA typing included class I and class II loci at four-digit resolution. The study aimed to test whether cataloging public T cell receptors could reveal signatures of past pathogen exposure. Using immunosequencing, the study profiled T cell repertoires from 500 to 800 subjects and related those repertoires to cytomegalovirus serostatus. In a later genetic analysis, genome-wide SNP genotypes for about 65% of the roughly 700 donors were used, and that subset was treated as a discovery cohort. An earlier analysis of about 600 of the donors used high-throughput TCR beta sequencing to judge whether each TCR beta V gene segment behaved as functional or pseudogenic. Because of strong linkage in the cohort, a few DR-DQ haplotypes were treated as single units for association and clustering. Rather than drawing on any new phenotypic data, the later analysis identified candidate immune exposures from TCR beta sequences and the way those sequences occurred across donors. In addition to the first cohort of 650 to 800 subjects, a separate validation cohort of about 120 different subjects was used. Every repertoire in the discovery cohort had been generated on one and the same sequencing platform. Among 398 genotyped donors of the cohort, an average of 235,054 unique TCR beta nucleotide sequences were sequenced per donor, roughly 18% of them non-productive. Typing coverage varied by locus: 629-630 donors for A, B, C, DRB1 and DQB1; roughly 500 for DQA1; more than 600 for DPA1; around 450 for DPB1. High-throughput TCR immunosequencing, statistical association of individual TCRs with disease status, and machine learning were combined to predict cytomegalovirus infection status. Of the 398 genotyped donors, roughly 76% were placed in the genetic ancestry cluster associated with self-reported Caucasian donors. Roughly 310 gigabases of sequencing data and approximately 93 million unique TCR sequences were included in an early release covering several hundred HLA-typed donors. To study patterns of TCR occurrence, a later analysis re-analyzed previously published TCR beta repertoires from more than 550 donors and added high-resolution HLA genotyping. Alongside the repertoire data, information on donor age, sex, ethnicity and CMV serostatus was compiled.

V loses 0 bases at its end and J loses 4 bases; junction bases beyond the gene matches: 7. As encoded in the germline V gene, CDR1 is SGHTS while CDR2 is YDEGEE. From cysteine to phenylalanine, the CDR3 is 16 amino acids long. Of the read, only the CDR3 DNA is kept; its 48 bases are in frame from base 1. What the research found in general, with its limitations: V-gene and J-gene trimming of TCR beta chains was associated with a missense DCLRE1C variant in a later genetic analysis, and the association was replicated in an independent cohort. Specific HLA alleles were associated with 16,951 TCR beta sequences at a false discovery rate of 0.05 in a later analysis. Because the 87-base-pair reads could not distinguish some IMGT-functional V segments, including TRBV6-2 and TRBV6-3, those segments were excluded. In a later analysis, the rate of TCR association differed among HLA loci, with DRB1 alleles having the most associated TCRs and HLA-C alleles having the fewest. Presence/absence analyses assumed roughly uniform sequencing depth across donors, an assumption that may not hold. HLA typing was unavailable for some donors at each locus, so association tests used only the typed subset. Several of the top co-occurrence clusters appeared to be linked to parvovirus B19, influenza, CMV and Epstein-Barr virus, according to a later analysis. When HLA alleles, especially DR and DQ, strongly co-occurred, TCR associations were difficult to assign to individual alleles. Because counts were too low, about 15 rarely observed V segments, including chromosome 9 orphons, were left out of the earlier analysis of approximately 500 of the donors. An earlier analysis of 587 of the donors showed that most TCR beta V segments appeared in productive rearrangements either about 90% or about 30% of the time, which broadly matched IMGT annotations. Across donors, most TCR sequences were observed very rarely, whereas some public TCRs were present in many individuals. CMV serostatus was the only immune exposure information available for the cohort. Compared with the roughly 700-donor mean, donors in an Asian-associated ancestry cluster had fewer N-insertions in productive TCRs, according to a later genetic analysis. The authors suggested that the approach could potentially be extended to other disease states and immunological phenotypes. The classifier was reported to diagnose cytomegalovirus status with high specificity and sensitivity in both the original and validation cohorts. A further reported finding was that TCR beta sequences accurately predicted the HLA-A and HLA-B alleles for most subjects in the first cohort. Linkage disequilibrium might explain the correlated functional status among segregating V segments, but an unknown experimental factor could not be ruled out. A cluster of highly shared sequence variants was judged likely to be a technical artifact of the sequencing pipeline. In this cohort, only TCR beta chains were sequenced, and detectable features were limited by the absence of alpha or paired-chain data. In vitro tests confirmed that a few of the cytomegalovirus-associated TCR beta chains recognize cytomegalovirus antigens. Compared with equally common non-associated chains, HLA-associated TCR beta chains in a later analysis were more clonally expanded and had lower generation probabilities. In the study, 164 TCR beta chains were listed as associated with cytomegalovirus. According to a later analysis, most CMV-associated TCR beta chains appeared to be HLA-restricted, and the HLA associations seemed to be driven largely by CMV exposure.

A word on this clone: This receptor's antigen is unknown. There are no base qualities to consult, and no much larger clone falls within one base.

The receptor library was made with the immunoSEQ multiplex PCR assay. For the multiplex PCR, a mixture combining 60 forward primers for TCR Vbeta segments and 13 reverse primers for TCR Jbeta segments was used. A multiplex PCR assay on genomic DNA amplified the CDR3 region of rearranged TCR beta genes. Amplified TCR beta libraries were sequenced as 87-base-pair reads on the Illumina HiSeq System. Per the source publication's procedure: Across the 700 or so repertoires, a later analysis counted tens of millions of unique TCR beta chains, some 11 million of which were shared by at least two donors. A nearest-neighbor algorithm error-corrected the raw reads and collapsed the reads into unique sequences, merging closely related sequences to remove PCR and sequencing errors. Alignment of CDR3 sequences to IMGT reference sequences was used to assign V, D and J gene segments. For a sequence to be retained, a match of at least six nucleotides to both a V gene segment and a J gene segment was required. Rearrangements were classified as productive when the CDR3 lacked stop codons and remained in frame with V and J, and all other rearrangements were classified as non-productive. Following IMGT convention, CDR3 was defined as the stretch from the second conserved V-encoded cysteine up to the conserved J-encoded phenylalanine. The earlier analysis of roughly 590 of the donors excluded sequences that lacked an unambiguous match to a single V gene segment. In an earlier analysis of approximately 560 of the donors, a V segment was called functional when productive rearrangements were above 56.7%, and segregating when the standard deviation between donors exceeded 5%. A statistical classification framework was built for diagnosing cytomegalovirus status from the catalog of TCR beta chain sequences. A later analysis assigned V and J genes by comparing TCR nucleotide sequences with IMGT/GENE-DB human TR gene sequences. In a later analysis, CDR3 sequences and most-parsimonious VDJ recombination scenarios were assigned using the TCRdist pipeline. A later analysis defined each TCR beta chain by its CDR3 amino acid sequence plus V-gene family, and excluded reads lacking a unique V-gene family. As a way to deal with suspected cross-contamination and a sequencing artifact, a later analysis dropped hundreds of nucleotide sequences that were highly shared and had low generation probability. A later analysis calculated a clonal expansion index for each public chain from normalized within-repertoire ranks of inferred template counts. In a later analysis, generation probabilities were computed with a VDJ recombination model fitted to out-of-frame rearrangements, and the resulting probabilities were checked against IGoR. In a later analysis, hypergeometric tests were used to score TCR-TCR, TCR-HLA and TCR-CMV co-occurrence, with a repertoire-size bias correction applied to TCR pairs. To estimate false discovery rates, a later analysis permuted the HLA or CMV assignments 20 times. In a later analysis, co-occurring TCRs were grouped using DBSCAN, with TCRdist sequence similarity added in when clustering inside HLA-allele-positive subsets. Repertoires with fewer than 30,000 or more than 120,000 public chains, plus five repertoires with anomalous nucleotide sharing, were excluded from co-occurrence clustering. This immuneACCESS table, as held by TCRdb, lists in-frame sequences with V and J called but not all clones. Of the missing ones, under half trace to an unresolved V gene in checked studies; the others have no known cause. V, J and clone size are those of that table, while D and trimming were read from the DNA. The sample data list 90,000 to 110,000 clones, and 81% of these were observed just once. Over 2% of the sample belongs to the ten largest clones.

In total, 600 or so healthy bone marrow donors made up the cohort. Cohort members were all nominally healthy when sampled, although unrecorded immune exposures were likely present. The donor was CMV seronegative and was included in the group of a few hundred seronegative cohort members. A peripheral blood sample was provided by each donor, and peripheral blood mononuclear cells were used for TCR beta sequencing. Genomic DNA extraction from the blood cell samples was performed with the Qiagen DNeasy Blood Extraction Kit. This TCR was recovered from a woman between 25 and 40 years old in good health and CMV-seronegative. This chain joins TRBV5-8 to TRBJ1-2, with 9 bases in between that match TRBD1. Input material: PBMCs. The CDR3 loop reads CASSLAFTGGGYGYTF. The sequenced DNA is TGTGCCAGCAGCTTGGCCTTCACAGGGGGCGGCTATGGCTACACCTTC.